This TCR beta chain was sequenced in a study of T cell responses to AZD1222 COVID-19 vaccine. General study results and limits: Dominant at 160-218 and 743-854, vaccine-associated CD4 TCRs also spanned spike.

In regard to this clone: Its antigen remains unidentified.

CDR1 and CDR2 (germline): MNHEY, SVGAGI. V shed 6 bases, J shed 0 bases, and the junction held 4 bases outside the gene matches. This CDR3 has 14 amino acids. Sequenced by immunoSEQ multiplex PCR; TCRdb stores in-frame clones only, minus some. The sample gives some 130,000 clones, approximately 90% of which show up once; 0.9% to 1.2% is in the top ten. The material sequenced was peripheral blood, taken 28 days after the second AZD1222 dose. The chain couples TRBV6-5 to TRBJ2-7, with TRBD1 matching over 8 bases. This TCR derives from an adult who received the AZD1222 COVID-19 vaccine. CDR3 coding DNA: TGTGCCAGCAGATGGGACAGGAGCTCCTACGAGCAGTACTTC. Translated, it gives CASRWDRSSYEQYF.